The 18 T cell receptor beta chains below come from one sample, sequenced in a study of blood T cells in healthy people across ages. A second PCR of 7 to 11 cycles used a sample-barcoded 5' primer and a J-beta primer mix. TCRdb recomputed calls from the 5' RACE reads with MiXCR, one row per CDR3 protein. The top ten clones hold 45% to 55% of a sample with about 400,000 distinct CDR3 sequences, more than 45% of them seen once. Sequences were obtained from blood. The receptors originated from a man in his 60s in good health.

CDR3 nucleotide sequence: TGTGCCAGCAGTGCCCTCAGCAGGGGAGGGAATTCACCCCTCCACTTT. Translated: CASSALSRGGNSPLHF. The chain carries TRBV6-1 and TRBJ1-6; TRBD1 is a possible D gene (6 bases). The CDR3 extends over 16 amino acids. Germline values: CDR1 MNHNS, CDR2 SASEGT. With 4 bases removed from V and 7 bases from J, the gap between germline ends came to 17 bases.

This clonotype was detected only a few times. The rearrangement links TRBV14 to TRBJ2-2; D remains ambiguous. The V and J ends lost 2 bases and 4 bases respectively, with 5 bases between them. This CDR3 has 13 amino acids. The germline CDR1 and CDR2 sequences are SGHDN and FVKESK. The CDR3 DNA reads as TGTGCCAGCAGCCAACTAATCACCGGGGAGCTGTTTTTT. Its translation is CASSQLITGELFF.

The V and J genes are TRBV6-6 and TRBJ1-1; D ambiguous. Trimming removed 6 bases from V and 7 bases from J, with 9 bases in between. The CDR3 runs 11 residues. Germline-derived CDR1 and CDR2 are MNHNY and SVGAGI (reference sequence). CDR3 region: CASSPFSEAFF. The DNA of the CDR3 is TGTGCCAGCAGCCCCTTCAGTGAAGCTTTCTTT.

This chain uses TRBV5-1 with TRBJ1-6; the D is unclear. CDR1 and CDR2 from the germline V gene are SGHRS and YFSETQ. The CDR3 contains 14 residues. V was cut by 4 bases and J by 5 bases, with 10 bases left in between. Here the CDR3 reads CASSVQRDNSPLHF. For the CDR3, the DNA is TGCGCCAGCAGCGTCCAACGAGATAATTCACCCCTCCACTTT.

A word on this clonotype: A read error may account for a junction end that differs from germline. The chain has TRBV20-1 and TRBJ2-5; 15 positions agree with TRBD2. The CDR3 contains 15 residues. Germline assignment: CDR1 DFQATT and CDR2 SNEGSKA (reference sequence). This CDR3 is CGARGLAGGYNEQYF. The CDR3 DNA reads as TGCGGTGCTAGGGGACTAGCGGGGGGCTACAATGAGCAGTACTTC.

Points on this clonotype: A single base separates this from a much larger clone, so it may be a read error. This chain joins TRBV5-1 and TRBJ2-5, with D possibly TRBD2 on 6 matching bases. Germline CDR1 and CDR2: SGHRS and YFSETQ. There are 15 residues in the CDR3. The V end was cut by 5 bases, the J end by 5 bases, with 19 bases between. In DNA, the CDR3 is TGCGCCAGCAGTCGAGGGACTCAGGGTGCGGAGACCCAGTACTTC. Encoded protein: CASSRGTQGAETQYF.

The chain links TRBV6-1 to TRBJ2-3, with 7 bases aligning to TRBD2. Trimming removed 8 bases from V and 7 bases from J; junction bases left unmatched: 12. This CDR3 is built from 14 residues. Germline-derived CDR1 and CDR2 are MNHNS and SASEGT. The CDR3 DNA is TGTGCCAGCTGGGGAGGGCCCCGCTCATATACGCAGTATTTT. It specifies CASWGGPRSYTQYF.

The chain combines TRBV27 with TRBJ2-6; 9 positions agree with TRBD1. The trim removed 10 bases at V and 0 bases at J, leaving 7 bases unmatched. The CDR3 consists of 16 residues. Germline V gene sequence: CDR1 MNHEY, CDR2 SMNVEV (reference sequence). Here the CDR3 reads CATQGTGSSGANVLTF. In nucleotides, the CDR3 is TGTGCCACCCAAGGGACAGGGAGCTCTGGGGCCAACGTCCTGACTTTC.

Note on this clonotype: Since a much larger clone is just one base distant, this may be a read error. V usage is TRBV6-5 and J usage is TRBJ2-7; D not certain. Looked up from germline, CDR1 is MNHEY and CDR2 is SVGAGI. The CDR3 extends over 12 amino acids. The CDR3 sequence is CASSQNSCEQYF. The CDR3 DNA is TGTGCCAGCAGCCAAAACTCCTGCGAGCAGTACTTC.

The V and J genes are TRBV6-5 and TRBJ1-1; 8 bases are shared with TRBD1. J was trimmed by 8 bases and V by 4 bases; bases with no gene match: 6. The CDR3 has 13 residues. Looked up from germline, CDR1 is MNHEY and CDR2 is SVGAGI. The CDR3 protein is CASSSRGRREAFF. The CDR3 nucleotides read TGTGCCAGCAGTTCCAGGGGGCGTAGAGAAGCTTTCTTT.

This clonotype showed up just a few times. The chain couples TRBV5-1 to TRBJ1-2, with D maybe TRBD1 (5 bases). Trimming stripped 0 bases from V and 8 bases from J, with 11 bases between. Germline-derived CDR1 and CDR2 are SGHRS and YFSETQ. This CDR3 comprises 13 residues. The CDR3: CASSLGDRGGYTF. The CDR3 DNA is TGCGCCAGCAGCTTGGGGGACCGAGGGGGCTACACCTTC.

V is TRBV20-1 and J is TRBJ2-3; weak D call: TRBD2 (6 bases). Germline V CDR1 and CDR2: DFQATT, SNEGSKA (reference sequence). Trimming removed 3 bases from V and 0 bases from J, with 13 bases in between. The CDR3 spans 15 residues. CDR3 sequence reads: CSARGTPTSTDTQYF. DNA for the CDR3: TGCAGTGCTAGGGGGACTCCAACTAGCACAGATACGCAGTATTTT.

This chain links TRBV5-1 with TRBJ2-1; TRBD2 matches at 8 bases. V lost 3 bases to trimming and J lost 6 bases; unmatched junction nucleotides: 14. The CDR3 is made up of 17 amino acids. CDR1 and CDR2 (germline): SGHRS, YFSETQ. Written as DNA, the CDR3 is TGCGCCAGCAGCTCCTGGTCGGGACTAGTTGAAATCAATGAGCAGTTCTTC. As protein: CASSSWSGLVEINEQFF.

The V and J genes are TRBV5-1 and TRBJ2-7; tentative D call: TRBD2 (5 bases). The germline V and J ends were trimmed by 0 bases and 2 bases, with 15 bases remaining between them. CDR1 and CDR2 from the germline V gene are SGHRS and YFSETQ. The CDR3 has 16 residues. The CDR3 is CASSLDPGLATYEQYF. In nucleotides, the CDR3 is TGCGCCAGCAGCTTGGACCCGGGATTGGCGACCTACGAGCAGTACTTC. Looking up the rest from reference TRBV5-1 and TRBJ2-7 gives the full variable domain: KAGVTQTPRYLIKTRGQQVTLSCSPISGHRSVSWYQQTPGQGLQFLFEYFSETQRNKGNFPGRFSGRQFSNSRSEMNVSTLELGDSALYLCASSLDPGLATYEQYFGPGTRLTVT.

This clonotype came up a few times. The chain carries TRBV2 and TRBJ1-4, with no clear D. The CDR3 is 10 residues long. V was shortened by 6 bases and J by 7 bases, with 3 bases between the two germline ends. Germline V gives CDR1 SNHLY, CDR2 FYNNEI. The CDR3 reads CASSGEKLFF. DNA of the CDR3: TGTGCCAGCAGCGGTGAAAAACTGTTTTTT.

The J gene is TRBJ1-6, the V gene TRBV7-6; D gene uncertain. Germline V gene sequence: CDR1 SGHVS, CDR2 FNYEAQ. This CDR3 has 15 amino acids. V lost 4 bases to trimming and J lost 7 bases, with 14 bases between them. In DNA, the CDR3 is TGTGCCAGCAGCTCGCGTCCCGGGCCAAATTCACCCCTCCACTTT. It encodes CASSSRPGPNSPLHF. The whole variable domain, remainder taken from reference TRBV7-6 and TRBJ1-6, is GAGVSQSPRYKVTKRGQDVALRCDPISGHVSLYWYRQALGQGPEFLTYFNYEAQQDKSGLPNDRFSAERPEGSISTLTIQRTEQRDSAMYRCASSSRPGPNSPLHFGNGTRLTVT.

The gene calls are TRBV7-9 and TRBJ2-5; D not certain. CDR3 length equals 15 residues. Germline CDR1 is SEHNR and CDR2 is FQNEAQ (reference sequence). The V end was cut by 8 bases, the J end by 2 bases, with 18 bases between. CDR3 sequence (DNA): TGTGCCAGCGGCCCCCCGGCCCAAAATCAAGAGACCCAGTACTTC. Its translation is CASGPPAQNQETQYF. Using reference TRBV7-9 and TRBJ2-5 for the parts outside the CDR3, the full variable domain is DTGVSQNPRHKITKRGQNVTFRCDPISEHNRLYWYRQTLGQGPEFLTYFQNEAQLEKSRLLSDRFSAERPKGSFSTLEIQRTEQGDSAMYLCASGPPAQNQETQYFGPGTRLLVL.

This clonotype has only one observation. V is TRBV20-1 and J is TRBJ2-7, with 7 bases that match TRBD2. Germline CDR1 is DFQATT and CDR2 is SNEGSKA (reference sequence). The CDR3 sequence is 12 residues long. V lost 5 bases, J lost 6 bases, and 7 bases stayed unmatched. The CDR3 region is CSAQRTSAEQYF. The CDR3 DNA reads as TGCAGTGCTCAAAGAACTAGCGCCGAGCAGTACTTC.